A few counts support the clone carrying this TCR beta chain. Antigen unknown. The sample is drawn from a study of beta chain features in type 1 diabetes. The study, taken as a whole, reports: VDJ junctions in type 1 diabetes patients carried more deletions and fewer insertions. Whether TCRB rearrangement is influenced by HLA type went unresolved here. The study found that naive, central memory and Treg TCRB repertoires appeared more similar in patients than in healthy donors. Type 1 diabetes patients had TCRB CDR3s that were shorter (moderately but significantly so) in all four CD4+ subsets.

As every portion of the isolated RNA was reverse transcribed, the sequencing read expressed TCRB transcripts. Naive, central memory and regulatory T cell samples averaged around 3.9 million reads. TCRdb keeps only in-frame clones here, not all; method: immunoSEQ multiplex PCR. In the table there are 330,000 or so clones, around 13% of which are singletons. Trimming pared 2 bases from V and 4 bases from J, leaving 9 bases between. This CDR3 has 13 residues. The germline gives CDR1 SGDLS, CDR2 YYNGEE. V and J are TRBV9 and TRBJ1-2; D gene uncertain. The TCR comes from a woman aged 18-29 years with type 1 diabetes. Material: naive CD4+ T cells from blood. CDR3 nucleotides: TGTGCCAGCAGCGTTAGAGAAGCCTATGGCTACACCTTC. Translating it yields CASSVREAYGYTF.